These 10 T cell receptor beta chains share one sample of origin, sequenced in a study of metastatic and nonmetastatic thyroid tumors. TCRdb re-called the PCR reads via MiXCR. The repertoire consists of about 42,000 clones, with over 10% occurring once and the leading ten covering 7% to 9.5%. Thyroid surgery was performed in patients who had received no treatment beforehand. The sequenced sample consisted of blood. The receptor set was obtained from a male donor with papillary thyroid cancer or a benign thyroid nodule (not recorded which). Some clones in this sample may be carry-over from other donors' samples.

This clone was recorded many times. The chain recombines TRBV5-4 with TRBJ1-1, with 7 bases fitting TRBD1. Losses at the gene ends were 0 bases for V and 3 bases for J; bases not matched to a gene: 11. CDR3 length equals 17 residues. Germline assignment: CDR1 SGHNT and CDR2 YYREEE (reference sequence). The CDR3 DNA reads TGTGCCAGCAGCTTGGCGACAGGGTACCCACGGGACACTGAAGCTTTCTTT. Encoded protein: CASSLATGYPRDTEAFF.

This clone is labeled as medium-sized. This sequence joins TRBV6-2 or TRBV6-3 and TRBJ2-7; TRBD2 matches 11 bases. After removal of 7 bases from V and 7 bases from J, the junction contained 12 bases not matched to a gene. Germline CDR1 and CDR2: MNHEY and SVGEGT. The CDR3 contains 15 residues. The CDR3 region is CASKQGKGLAEEQYF. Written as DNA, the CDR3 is TGTGCCAGCAAACAGGGGAAGGGACTAGCGGAGGAGCAGTACTTC.

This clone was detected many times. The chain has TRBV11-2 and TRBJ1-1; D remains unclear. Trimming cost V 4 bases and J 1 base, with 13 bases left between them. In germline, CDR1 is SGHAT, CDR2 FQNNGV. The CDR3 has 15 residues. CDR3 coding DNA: TGTGCCAGCAGCTGGACGGAGGAGAGGAACACTGAAGCTTTCTTT. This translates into CASSWTEERNTEAFF.

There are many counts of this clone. CDR3 sequence (DNA): TGTGCCAGTAGTATCGACAGGGGGCGGGATGGCTACACCTTC. Protein product: CASSIDRGRDGYTF. The chain recombines TRBV19 with TRBJ1-2, with 10 bases lining up with TRBD1. The CDR3 covers 14 residues. Losses at the gene ends were 3 bases for V and 6 bases for J; bases not matched to a gene: 4. Germline V CDR1 and CDR2: LNHDA, SQIVND (reference sequence).

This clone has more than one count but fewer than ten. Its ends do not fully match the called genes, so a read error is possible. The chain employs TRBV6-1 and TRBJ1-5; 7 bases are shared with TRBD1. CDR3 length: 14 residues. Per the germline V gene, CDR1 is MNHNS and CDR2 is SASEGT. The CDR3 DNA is TGTGCCAGCAGTGGACAGGGCGGCCAGCAGCACCAGCATTTT. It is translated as CASSGQGGQQHQHF.

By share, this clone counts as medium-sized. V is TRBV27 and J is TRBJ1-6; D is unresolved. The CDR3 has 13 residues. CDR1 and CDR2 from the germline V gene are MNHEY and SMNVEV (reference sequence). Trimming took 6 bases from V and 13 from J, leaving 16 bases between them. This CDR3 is CASRISQAAPLHF. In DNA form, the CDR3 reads TGTGCCAGCAGAATTAGCCAGGCGGCGCCCCTCCACTTT.

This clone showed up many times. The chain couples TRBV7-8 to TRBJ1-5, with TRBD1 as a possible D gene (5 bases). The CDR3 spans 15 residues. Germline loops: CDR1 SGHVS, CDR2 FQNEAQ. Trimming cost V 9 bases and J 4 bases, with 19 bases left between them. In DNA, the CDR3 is TGTGCCAGTTCCGCAGGGAATCTCGCAAATCAGCCCCAGCATTTT. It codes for CASSAGNLANQPQHF.

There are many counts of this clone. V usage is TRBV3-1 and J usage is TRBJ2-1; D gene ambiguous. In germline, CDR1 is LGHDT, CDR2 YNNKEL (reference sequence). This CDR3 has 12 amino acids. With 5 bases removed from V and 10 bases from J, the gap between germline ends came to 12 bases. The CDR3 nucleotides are TGTGCCAGCAGCTTTCTCGTTGAAGAGCAGTTCTTC. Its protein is CASSFLVEEQFF.

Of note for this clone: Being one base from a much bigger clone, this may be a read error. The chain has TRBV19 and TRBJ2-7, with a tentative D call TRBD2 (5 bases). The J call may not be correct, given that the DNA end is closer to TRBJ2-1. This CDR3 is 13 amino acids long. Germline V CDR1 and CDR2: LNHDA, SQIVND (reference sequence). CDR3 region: CASSIPGSNEQFF. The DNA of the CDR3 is TGTGCCAGTAGTATCCCTGGGAGTAATGAGCAGTTCTTC.

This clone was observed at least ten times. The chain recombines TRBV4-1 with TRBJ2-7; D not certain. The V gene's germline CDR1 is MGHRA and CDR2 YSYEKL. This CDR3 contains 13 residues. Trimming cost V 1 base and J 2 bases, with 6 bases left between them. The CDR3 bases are TGCGCCAGCAGCCAAGGGATAGCCTACGAGCAGTACTTC. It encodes CASSQGIAYEQYF.